This TCR beta chain derives from a study of beta chain features in type 1 diabetes. Since all of the isolated RNA was reverse transcribed, expressed TCRB transcripts were what got sequenced. Clones were sequenced by immunoSEQ multiplex PCR, and TCRdb holds only the in-frame ones, with some missing. The sample includes more than 8,000 clones, 75% to 80% seen only once; the top ten take about 1.4%. J gave up 7 bases and V 5 bases, and 8 bases lay outside the gene matches. The CDR3 totals 14 residues. Germline values: CDR1 KGHSH, CDR2 LQKENI. Sequences were obtained from Tregs from blood. The chain carries TRBV18 and TRBJ2-1, with TRBD2 matching over 7 bases. This TCR was sampled from a woman younger than 35 in good health. As DNA, the CDR3 is TGTGCCAGCTCAGTCTCGGGAGGTCTTAATGAGCAGTTCTTC. This codes for CASSVSGGLNEQFF.